This TCR beta chain came from a study of PD-1 blockade in classical Hodgkin lymphoma. TCRdb keeps only in-frame clones here, not all; method: immunoSEQ multiplex PCR. The table shows more than 10,000 clones, with 85% to 90% occurring only once. As concerns this clone: No antigen is known for it.

The germline CDR1 and CDR2 sequences are SNHLY and FYNNEI. The CDR3 contains 14 residues. Deletions cut 2 bases from V and 6 bases from J, with 13 bases between. Study results and caveats: Initiation of nivolumab under 1 year after ASCT led to exclusion of patients. Those achieving complete response showed baseline diversity like newly diagnosed patients. Factors driving the repertoire differences, possibly disease activity or prior therapy, remain undefined.

Time point specified: cycle 4 day 1 (C4D1), after about 6 weeks of nivolumab. The patients all showed relapse after autologous stem cell transplantation, while their brentuximab vedotin exposure varied. The authors purified CD4+ T cells from thawed PBMCs by magnetic negative selection. The best responses consisted of complete response, partial response or progressive disease. This clonotype was sampled from a human donor with classical Hodgkin lymphoma. The chain uses TRBV2 and TRBJ2-5, with D unresolved. Here the sequenced sample was CD4+ T cells from blood, taken before the fourth cycle of nivolumab. The CDR3 here is CASSEYRSSQTQYF. The CDR3 DNA reads TGTGCCAGCAGTGAATACAGATCAAGCCAGACCCAGTACTTC. Full variable domain (rest looked up from reference TRBV2 and TRBJ2-5): EPEVTQTPSHQVTQMGQEVILRCVPISNHLYFYWYRQILGQKVEFLVSFYNNEISEKSEIFDDQFSVERPDGSNFTLKIRSTKLEDSAMYFCASSEYRSSQTQYFGPGTRLLVL.